This T cell receptor (beta chain) appears in the sequencing data of a study of PD-1 blockade in classical Hodgkin lymphoma. Study as a whole: Once every 2 weeks, patients received intravenous nivolumab at 3 mg/kg. The study's findings and limits: Exclusion covered patients beginning nivolumab under 1 year post-ASCT. Healthy donors were reported to have higher baseline TCR diversity than newly diagnosed patients.

Every one of the patients relapsed after autologous stem cell transplantation (brentuximab vedotin exposure was variable). A word on this clone: The antigen remains undetermined.

Sequenced by immunoSEQ multiplex PCR; TCRdb stores in-frame clones only, minus some. The data hold some 84,000 clones, with around 86% observed a single time. The material was peripheral blood mononuclear cells (PBMCs), obtained at baseline. The receptor comes from a human donor with classical Hodgkin lymphoma.

CDR3 sequence reads: CASSRADRINEKLFF. The CDR3 region has the DNA TGCGCCAGCAGCCGCGCCGACAGGATTAATGAAAAACTGTTTTTT. The chain combines TRBV5-1 with TRBJ1-4; the D gene is possibly TRBD1 (6 bases). Germline V gene sequence: CDR1 SGHRS, CDR2 YFSETQ. Between the trimmed V and J ends, which lost 4 bases and 4 bases, there was a span of 14 bases. The length of the CDR3 is 15 residues.